The present TCR beta chain was sequenced within a study of cytomegalovirus exposure and HLA in healthy donors. As for the study in general: Membership in the Caucasian-associated ancestry cluster was found for around 81% of nearly 400 genotyped donors.

Comments on this clone: What it binds is unknown.

The germline V gene encodes CDR1 MNHNS and CDR2 SASEGT. The V segment lost 7 bases and the J segment 5 bases; nucleotides outside the gene matches: 9. The CDR3 runs to 14 residues. PCR employed 60 Vbeta and 13 Jbeta primers. The protocol was immunoSEQ multiplex PCR, while the TCRdb copy is restricted to in-frame clones and leaves out a portion. Of around 170,000 clones detected, 65% to 85% appear once; the ten largest clones hold less than 1.5%. General study points: Using the classifier, cytomegalovirus status was reportedly diagnosed with high specificity and sensitivity. Most TCR sequences showed up rarely, but some public TCRs showed up in many donors.

This receptor was taken from a girl between 10 and 17 years old in good health and CMV-seropositive. Material: PBMCs. The rearrangement links TRBV6-1 to TRBJ2-7; 9 nucleotides line up with TRBD1. As DNA, the CDR3 is TGTGCCAGCACCCGGGACAGGGTAAGCGACGAGCAGTACTTC. It encodes CASTRDRVSDEQYF.